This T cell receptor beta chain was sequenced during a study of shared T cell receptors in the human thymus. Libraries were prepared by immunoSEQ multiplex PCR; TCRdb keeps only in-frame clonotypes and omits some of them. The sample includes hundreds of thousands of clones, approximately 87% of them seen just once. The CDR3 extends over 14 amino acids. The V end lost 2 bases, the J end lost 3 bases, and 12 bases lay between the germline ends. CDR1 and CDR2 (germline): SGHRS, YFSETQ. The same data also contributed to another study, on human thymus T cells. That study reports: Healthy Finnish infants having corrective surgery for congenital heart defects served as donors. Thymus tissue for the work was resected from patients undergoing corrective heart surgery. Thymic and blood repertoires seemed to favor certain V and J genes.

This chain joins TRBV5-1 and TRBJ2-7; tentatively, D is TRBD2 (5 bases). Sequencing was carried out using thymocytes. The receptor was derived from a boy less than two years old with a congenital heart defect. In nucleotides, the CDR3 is TGCGCCAGCAGCTTAACTCTAGCTAGCTACGAGCAGTACTTC. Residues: CASSLTLASYEQYF.